The 10 T cell receptor beta chains reported below all come from one sample, sequenced in a study of blood T cells in healthy people across ages. Sample-barcoded 5' priming and a J-beta primer mix drove a second PCR of roughly 6 to 12 cycles. TCRdb re-called the 5' RACE reads with MiXCR, one entry per CDR3 protein. The sample shows around 900,000 distinct CDR3 sequences, about 28% of them seen only once. Sequencing used blood. The receptors stem from a woman older than 75 in good health.

This clonotype was detected ten times or more. The chain links TRBV18 to TRBJ2-3, with TRBD1 as a possible D gene (6 bases). V was shortened by 3 bases and J by 2 bases, with 12 bases between the two germline ends. The CDR3 consists of 15 residues. CDR1 and CDR2 from the germline V gene are KGHSH and LQKENI. The CDR3 sequence is CASSPRGADTDTQYF. The CDR3 DNA follows: TGTGCCAGCTCACCCAGGGGCGCCGACACAGATACGCAGTATTTT.

This clonotype has only one observation. The V gene is TRBV4-3, the J gene TRBJ2-4; D tentatively reads TRBD1 or TRBD2 (6 bases each). The CDR3 runs to 14 residues. The germline V gene has CDR1 LGHNA and CDR2 YSLEER. The CDR3 region has the DNA TGCGCTGGCAGCCAAGGGGGTCCGACGGGAGAGCAGTACTTC. This gives the protein CAGSQGGPTGEQYF.

The table lists this clonotype with a few counts. The CDR3 reads CASSSDSNSNQPQHF. CDR3 in DNA: TGTGCCAGCAGCTCGGACAGTAACAGCAATCAGCCCCAGCATTTT. The rearrangement joins TRBV7-2 to TRBJ1-5, with D perhaps TRBD1 (6 bases). CDR3 length: 15 amino acids. V was pared by 4 bases and J by 1 base, with 11 bases between. CDR1 SGHTA and CDR2 FQGNSA come from the germline V gene.

The CDR3 loop is CASSIGGYYGYTF. The DNA of the CDR3 is TGTGCCAGTAGTATCGGGGGCTACTATGGCTACACCTTC. This rearrangement joins TRBV19 to TRBJ1-2; D may be TRBD1 (6 bases). V gave up 3 bases and J gave up 3 bases, with 8 bases separating them. The CDR3 loop spans 13 amino acids. Germline-derived CDR1 and CDR2 are LNHDA and SQIVND (reference sequence).

This sequence joins TRBV5-6 and TRBJ2-5; TRBD1 matches 8 bases. CDR1 is SGHDT and CDR2 is YYEEEE in the germline V gene. This CDR3 comprises 14 residues. The V segment lost 3 bases and the J segment 11 bases; nucleotides outside the gene matches: 12. CDR3 nucleotides: TGTGCCAGCAGCTCGGGGACAGGATACAATGAGCAGTACTTC. This gives the protein CASSSGTGYNEQYF.

This clonotype was seen a few times. This chain links TRBV7-2 with TRBJ2-7; D perhaps matches TRBD2 (5 bases). The germline V and J ends were trimmed by 3 bases and 0 bases, with 9 bases remaining between them. The V gene's germline CDR1 is SGHTA and CDR2 FQGNSA. The CDR3 runs to 14 residues. The CDR3: CASSFGENSYEQYF. CDR3 nucleotides: TGTGCCAGCAGCTTTGGGGAGAACTCCTACGAGCAGTACTTC.

The genes are TRBV6-5 and TRBJ1-5; TRBD1 matches at 10 bases. Germline V gene lookup returns CDR1 MNHEY and CDR2 SVGAGI. The CDR3 spans 15 residues. J was trimmed by 6 bases and V by 2 bases; bases with no gene match: 4. CDR3 protein: CASSYRQGAGQPQHF. The DNA for the CDR3 is TGTGCCAGCAGTTACCGACAGGGGGCGGGTCAGCCCCAGCATTTT.

The table lists this clonotype with many counts. The rearrangement uses TRBV5-1 and TRBJ2-1, with 7 bases identical to TRBD1. Germline V lookup: CDR1 SGHRS, CDR2 YFSETQ. V dropped 0 bases and J dropped 0; count of bases not matched to a gene: 12. This CDR3 is 19 amino acids long. CDR3 in amino acids: CASSLEQRGTDRSYNEQFF. CDR3 coding DNA: TGCGCCAGCAGCTTGGAGCAGAGAGGGACAGATCGCTCCTACAATGAGCAGTTCTTC.

This clonotype came up many times. CDR3 protein: CASTLRGWDTQYF. The CDR3 region has the DNA TGTGCCAGCACCCTACGGGGTTGGGATACGCAGTATTTT. The genes are TRBV12-3 or TRBV12-4 and TRBJ2-3; possible D gene TRBD2, 5 bases. V dropped 7 bases and J dropped 6 bases, with 14 bases sitting between them. The CDR3 runs 13 residues.

On this clonotype: It may be a read error: a sequence one base away is much more abundant. The J gene is TRBJ2-1, the V gene TRBV11-2; TRBD1 matches 9 bases. The last part of the DNA fits TRBJ2-7 better; the J call may be wrong. Germline CDR1 reads SGHAT; CDR2 reads FQNNGV. The CDR3 has 16 amino acids. The CDR3 sequence: CASSTRTGAAYNEQYF. The CDR3 coding sequence is TGTGCCAGCAGCACGAGGACAGGGGCGGCTTACAATGAGCAGTACTTC.